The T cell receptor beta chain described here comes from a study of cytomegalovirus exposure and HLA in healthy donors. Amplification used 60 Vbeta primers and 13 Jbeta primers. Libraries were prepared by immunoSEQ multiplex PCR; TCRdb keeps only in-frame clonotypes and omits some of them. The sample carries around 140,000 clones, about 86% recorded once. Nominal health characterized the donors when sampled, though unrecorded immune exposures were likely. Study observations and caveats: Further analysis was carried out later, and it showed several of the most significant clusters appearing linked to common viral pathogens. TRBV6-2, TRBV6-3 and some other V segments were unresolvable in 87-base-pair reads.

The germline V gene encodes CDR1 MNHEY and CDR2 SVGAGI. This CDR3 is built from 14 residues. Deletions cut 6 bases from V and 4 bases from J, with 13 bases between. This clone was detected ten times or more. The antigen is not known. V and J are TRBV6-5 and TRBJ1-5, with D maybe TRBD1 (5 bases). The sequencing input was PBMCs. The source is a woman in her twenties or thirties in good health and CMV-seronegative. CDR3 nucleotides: TGTGCCAGCAGCCCGGATGACAGAAATCAGCCCCAGCATTTT. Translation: CASSPDDRNQPQHF.